The entry that follows covers one T cell receptor beta chain sequence. CDR1 and CDR2 from the germline V gene are SNHLY and FYNNEI. The CDR3 is 14 residues long. V gave up 6 bases and J gave up 5 bases, with 13 bases separating them. The data stem from a study of shared clonotypes between healthy human individuals. This table comes from immunoSEQ multiplex PCR, and its TCRdb copy is limited to in-frame clones, with some not included. The table shows hundreds of thousands of clones, with around 95% occurring only once. The naive CD8 fraction comprised CD45RO-negative cells positively selected for CCR7 and excluded terminally differentiated effector memory CD45RA+ cells.

The chain links TRBV2 to TRBJ2-2, with a possible D match to TRBD2 (5 bases). The TCR sequence derives from a woman in her twenties or thirties in good health. The specimen was naive CD8+ T cells sorted from blood. The CDR3 DNA sequence: TGTGCCAGCAGGGACGGAGGTCGGACCGGGGAGCTGTTTTTT. Translating it yields CASRDGGRTGELFF.